This T cell receptor beta chain was retrieved from a study of T-cell reconstitution after alpha-beta-depleted transplantation in children. Study-wide results and limits: Newly generated T cells supplied most T-cell counts and diversity one year post-transplant. Several hundred expanded graft clones reportedly supplied alpha-beta T cells about two months after transplant. Day-60 TCRbeta diversity that was high in some patients was derived from surviving recipient T cells and thymic progenitors.

CDR3 length: 20 amino acids. Trimming left V 6 bases short and J 0 bases short, with 24 bases between. Preparation of the TCRbeta library used unique molecular identifiers. TCRdb analysed the PCR reads with MiXCR anew, one entry per CDR3 protein. Among roughly 98,000 distinct CDR3 sequences, about a sixth were seen once, and the ten largest hold about 18%. A word on this clonotype: Antigen unknown.

The V call is TRBV12-3 or TRBV12-4, the J call TRBJ2-6, with D possibly being TRBD1 (7 bases). The sequence was obtained from a male patient aged 2-9 years who had a stem cell transplant for acute lymphoblastic leukemia, so the T cells may come from the graft donor. The sample was PBMCs, mostly from graft donor cells, taken 180 days after TCRalphabeta/CD19-depleted stem cell transplant. In DNA, the CDR3 is TGTGCCAGCAGCCTGGGCCGGGACAGCGGAGGGAGCTCTGGGGCCAACGTCCTGACTTTC. The encoded protein is CASSLGRDSGGSSGANVLTF.